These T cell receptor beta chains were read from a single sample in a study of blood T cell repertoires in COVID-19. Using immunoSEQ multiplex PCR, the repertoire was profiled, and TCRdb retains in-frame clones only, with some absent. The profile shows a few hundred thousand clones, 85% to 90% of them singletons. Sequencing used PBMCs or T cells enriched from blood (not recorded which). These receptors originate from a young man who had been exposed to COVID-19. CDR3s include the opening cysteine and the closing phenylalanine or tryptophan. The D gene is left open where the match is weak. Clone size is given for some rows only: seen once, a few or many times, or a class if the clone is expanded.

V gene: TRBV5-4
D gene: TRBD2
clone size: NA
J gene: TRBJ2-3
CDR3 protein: CASIAGDATDTQYF
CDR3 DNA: TGTGCCAGTATAGCGGGGGATGCCACAGATACGCAGTATTTT

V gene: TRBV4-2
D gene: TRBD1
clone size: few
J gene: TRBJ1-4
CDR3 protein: CASSQEATGGAPGEKLFF
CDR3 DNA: TGTGCCAGCAGCCAAGAAGCCACAGGGGGCGCCCCGGGGGAAAAACTGTTTTTT

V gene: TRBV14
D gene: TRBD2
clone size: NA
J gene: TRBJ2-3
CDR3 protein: CASSQELALVTGDTQYF
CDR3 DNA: TGTGCCAGCAGCCAAGAACTAGCGTTGGTAACTGGGGATACGCAGTATTTT

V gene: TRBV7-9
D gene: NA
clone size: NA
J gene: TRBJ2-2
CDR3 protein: CASSRLGGNTGELFF
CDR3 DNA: TGTGCCAGCAGCCGATTAGGGGGTAACACCGGGGAGCTGTTTTTT

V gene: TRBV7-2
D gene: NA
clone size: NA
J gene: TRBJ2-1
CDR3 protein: CASSFGRGLQKAYEQFF
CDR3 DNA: TGTGCCAGCAGCTTCGGTAGGGGTTTACAAAAAGCCTATGAGCAGTTCTTC

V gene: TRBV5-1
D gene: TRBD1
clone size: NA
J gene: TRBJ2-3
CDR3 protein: CASSFFGMTGKDTQYF
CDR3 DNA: TGCGCCAGCAGCTTCTTTGGGATGACAGGGAAAGATACGCAGTATTTT

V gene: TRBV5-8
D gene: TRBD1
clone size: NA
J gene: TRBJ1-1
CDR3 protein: CASSLRTGGLGTEAFF
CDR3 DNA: TGTGCCAGCAGCTTACGGACAGGGGGATTGGGCACTGAAGCTTTCTTT

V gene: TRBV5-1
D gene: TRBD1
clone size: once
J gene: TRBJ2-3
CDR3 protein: CASATWGQYTDTQYF
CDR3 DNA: TGCGCCAGCGCTACCTGGGGACAGTACACAGATACGCAGTATTTT

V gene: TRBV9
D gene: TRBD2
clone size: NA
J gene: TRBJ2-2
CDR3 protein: CASSVASGATNTGELFF
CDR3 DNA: TGTGCCAGCAGCGTAGCCAGCGGGGCTACTAACACCGGGGAGCTGTTTTTT

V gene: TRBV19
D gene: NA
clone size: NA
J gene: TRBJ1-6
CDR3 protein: CASSAAGLINSPLHF
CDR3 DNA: TGTGCCAGTAGTGCCGCGGGACTGATTAATTCACCCCTCCACTTT

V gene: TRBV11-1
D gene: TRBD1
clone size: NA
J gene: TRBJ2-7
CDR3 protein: CASSYGTVPYEQYF
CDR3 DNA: TGTGCCAGCAGCTATGGGACAGTCCCCTACGAGCAGTACTTC

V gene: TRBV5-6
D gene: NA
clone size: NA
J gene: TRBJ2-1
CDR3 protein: CASSLLLEVEQFF
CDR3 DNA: TGTGCCAGCAGCTTGTTATTAGAGGTTGAGCAGTTCTTC

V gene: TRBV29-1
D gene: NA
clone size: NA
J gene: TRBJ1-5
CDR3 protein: CSVSGGGNQPQHF
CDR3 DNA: TGCAGCGTCTCTGGGGGGGGGAATCAGCCCCAGCATTTT

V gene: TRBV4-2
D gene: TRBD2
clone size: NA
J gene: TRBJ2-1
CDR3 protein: CASSQDMASGANEQFF
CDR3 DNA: TGTGCCAGCAGCCAAGATATGGCTAGCGGGGCCAATGAGCAGTTCTTC

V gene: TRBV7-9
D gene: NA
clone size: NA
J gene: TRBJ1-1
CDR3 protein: CASSLLQGTGAFF
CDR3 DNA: TGTGCCAGCAGCTTACTACAGGGCACGGGAGCTTTCTTT

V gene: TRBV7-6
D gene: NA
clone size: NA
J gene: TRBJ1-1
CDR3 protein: CASSLAANTEAFF
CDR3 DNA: TGTGCCAGCAGCTTAGCGGCGAACACTGAAGCTTTCTTT

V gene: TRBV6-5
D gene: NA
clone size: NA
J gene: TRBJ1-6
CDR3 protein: CASRDTQTSPLHF
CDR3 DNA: TGTGCCAGCAGGGACACCCAAACTTCACCCCTCCACTTT

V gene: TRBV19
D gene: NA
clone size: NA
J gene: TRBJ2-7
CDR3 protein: CASSISAGTYEQYF
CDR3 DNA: TGTGCCAGTAGTATTTCGGCGGGTACCTACGAGCAGTACTTC

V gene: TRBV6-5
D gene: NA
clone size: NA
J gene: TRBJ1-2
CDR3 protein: CASSYSSTSGYTF
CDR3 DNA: TGTGCCAGCAGTTACTCTTCCACGAGTGGCTACACCTTC

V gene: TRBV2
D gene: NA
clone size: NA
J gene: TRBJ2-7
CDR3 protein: CASSTYEQYF
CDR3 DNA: TGTGCCAGCAGCACCTACGAGCAGTACTTC

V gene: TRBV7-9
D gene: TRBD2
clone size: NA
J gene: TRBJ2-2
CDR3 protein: CASRGGSGDSGELFF
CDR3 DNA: TGTGCCAGCAGGGGAGGAAGCGGGGACTCCGGGGAGCTGTTTTTT

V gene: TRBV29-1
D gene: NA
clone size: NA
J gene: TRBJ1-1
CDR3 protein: CSALDTLKGNTEAFF
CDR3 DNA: TGCAGCGCTCTTGACACTCTAAAAGGGAACACTGAAGCTTTCTTT

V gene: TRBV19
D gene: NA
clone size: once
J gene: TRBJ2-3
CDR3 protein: CASSITGADTQYF
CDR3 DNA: TGTGCCAGTAGTATAACAGGTGCAGATACGCAGTATTTT

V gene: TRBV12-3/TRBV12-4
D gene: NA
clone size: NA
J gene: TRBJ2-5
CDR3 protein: CASSLSQETQYF
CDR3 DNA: TGTGCCAGCAGTCTGAGCCAAGAGACCCAGTACTTC

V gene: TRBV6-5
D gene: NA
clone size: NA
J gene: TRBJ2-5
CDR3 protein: CASSSPDRETQYF
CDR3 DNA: TGTGCCAGCAGTTCCCCCGACAGGGAGACCCAGTACTTC

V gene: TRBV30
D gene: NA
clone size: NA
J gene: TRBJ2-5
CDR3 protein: CAWRGDRKTQYF
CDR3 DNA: TGTGCCTGGAGGGGAGACAGGAAGACCCAGTACTTC

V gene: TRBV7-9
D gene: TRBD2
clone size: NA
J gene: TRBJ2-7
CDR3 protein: CASSVTGTSYEQYF
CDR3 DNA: TGTGCCAGCAGCGTCACCGGGACTAGCTACGAGCAGTACTTC

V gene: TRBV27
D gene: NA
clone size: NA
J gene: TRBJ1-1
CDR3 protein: CASRAGGLKNTEAFF
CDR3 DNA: TGTGCCAGCAGGGCCGGGGGGTTGAAGAACACTGAAGCTTTCTTT

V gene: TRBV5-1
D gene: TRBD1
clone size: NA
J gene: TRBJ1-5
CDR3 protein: CASSVGQGASQPQHF
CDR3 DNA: TGCGCCAGCAGCGTGGGACAGGGGGCGAGTCAGCCCCAGCATTTT

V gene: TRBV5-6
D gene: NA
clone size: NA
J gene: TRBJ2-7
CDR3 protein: CASSLGGGSSYEQYF
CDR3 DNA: TGTGCCAGCAGCTTGGGTGGGGGGAGCTCCTACGAGCAGTACTTC

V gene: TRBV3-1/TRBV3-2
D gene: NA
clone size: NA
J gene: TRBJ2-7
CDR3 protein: CASSRAELYEQYF
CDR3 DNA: TGTGCCAGCAGCCGCGCGGAGTTGTACGAGCAGTACTTC

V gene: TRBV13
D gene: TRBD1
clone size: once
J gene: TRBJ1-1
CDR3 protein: CASSRRDRGIEAFF
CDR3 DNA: TGTGCCAGCAGCCGCCGGGACAGGGGGATTGAAGCTTTCTTT

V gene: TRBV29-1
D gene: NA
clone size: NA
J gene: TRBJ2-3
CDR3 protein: CSGGGLGTDTQYF
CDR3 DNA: TGCAGCGGGGGCGGGTTAGGCACAGATACGCAGTATTTT

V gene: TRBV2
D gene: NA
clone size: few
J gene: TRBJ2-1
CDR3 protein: CASCRLADEQFF
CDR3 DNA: TGTGCCAGCTGCCGACTCGCCGATGAGCAGTTCTTC

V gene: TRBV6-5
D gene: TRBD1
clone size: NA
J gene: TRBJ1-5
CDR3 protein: CASSLTGGNQPQHF
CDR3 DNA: TGTGCCAGCAGTTTAACAGGGGGCAATCAGCCCCAGCATTTT

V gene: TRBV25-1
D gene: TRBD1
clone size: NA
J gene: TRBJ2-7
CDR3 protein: CASSEYGRGTAYEQYF
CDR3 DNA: TGTGCCAGCAGTGAATATGGACGAGGGACAGCCTACGAGCAGTACTTC

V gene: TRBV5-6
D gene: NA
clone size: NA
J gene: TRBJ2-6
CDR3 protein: CASSFGLRADGANVLTF
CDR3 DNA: TGTGCCAGCAGCTTTGGCCTCAGGGCCGACGGGGCCAACGTCCTGACTTTC

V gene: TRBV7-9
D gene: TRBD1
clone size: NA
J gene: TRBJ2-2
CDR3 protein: CASSPGQGARVGELFF
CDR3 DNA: TGTGCCAGCAGCCCCGGACAGGGGGCTAGGGTCGGGGAGCTGTTTTTT

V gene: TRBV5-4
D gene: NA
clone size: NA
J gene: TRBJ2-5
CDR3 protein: CASSLYRSGETQYF
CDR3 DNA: TGTGCCAGCAGCTTGTATAGGAGTGGGGAGACCCAGTACTTC

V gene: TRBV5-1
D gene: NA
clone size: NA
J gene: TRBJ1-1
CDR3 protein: CASSLGIRYPNTEAFF
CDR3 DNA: TGCGCCAGCAGCTTGGGTATCAGGTATCCCAACACTGAAGCTTTCTTT

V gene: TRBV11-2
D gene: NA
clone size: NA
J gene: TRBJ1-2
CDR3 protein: CASSQILTPWGYTF
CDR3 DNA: TGTGCCAGCAGTCAGATCCTGACACCCTGGGGCTACACCTTC

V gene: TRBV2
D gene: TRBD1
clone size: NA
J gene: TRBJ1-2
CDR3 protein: CASSAGTGNGYTF
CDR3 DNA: TGTGCCAGCAGCGCCGGGACAGGGAACGGCTACACCTTC

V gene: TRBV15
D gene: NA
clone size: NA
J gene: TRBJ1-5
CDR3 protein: CATSRVFGDNQPQHF
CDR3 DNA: TGTGCCACCAGCAGAGTCTTCGGAGACAATCAGCCCCAGCATTTT

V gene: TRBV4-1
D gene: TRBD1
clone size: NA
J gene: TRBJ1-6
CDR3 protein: CASSQAAPRQGNSPLHF
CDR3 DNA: TGCGCCAGCAGCCAAGCCGCCCCGAGACAGGGTAATTCACCCCTCCACTTT

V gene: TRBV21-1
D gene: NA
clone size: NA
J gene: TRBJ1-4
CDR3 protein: CASSKIRGVQEKLFF
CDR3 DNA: TGTGCCAGCAGCAAGATCAGGGGTGTACAAGAAAAACTGTTTTTT

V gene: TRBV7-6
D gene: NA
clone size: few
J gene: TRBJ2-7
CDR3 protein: CASSYTETSYEQYF
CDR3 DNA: TGTGCCAGCAGCTACACCGAAACTAGCTACGAGCAGTACTTC

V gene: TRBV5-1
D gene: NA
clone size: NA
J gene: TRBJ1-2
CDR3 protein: CASSLAPQGPYGYTF
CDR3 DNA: TGCGCCAGCAGCTTGGCCCCGCAGGGTCCGTATGGCTACACCTTC